A selection of T cell receptor beta chains follows, all from one sample in a study of neurological immune-mediated disorders. TCRdb passed the 5' RACE reads through MiXCR, listing each CDR3 protein once. The sample carries approximately 77,000 distinct CDR3 sequences, roughly 10% recorded once. Sample: PBMCs. The receptors were sampled from a man aged 50 to 60 in good health. Each CDR3 is given with its conserved first and last residue. D genes are given only for firm matches. Not every row has a clone size; where given, it reads once, few, many or a size class.

V	D	J	size	CDR3	DNA
TRBV3-1	NA	TRBJ2-7	many	CASSPRSNEQYF	TGTGCCAGCAGCCCCAGGAGTAACGAGCAGTACTTC
TRBV20-1	TRBD2	TRBJ2-1	few	CSASSLAGVWNEQFF	TGCAGTGCCAGTTCCCTGGCGGGAGTGTGGAATGAGCAGTTCTTC
TRBV25-1	TRBD2	TRBJ2-7	few	CASSAIGGTYEQYF	TGTGCCAGCAGTGCCATCGGGGGGACCTACGAGCAGTACTTC
TRBV5-1	TRBD2	TRBJ2-5	many	CASSPRRGGLETQYF	TGCGCCAGCAGCCCCCGGCGGGGGGGCCTCGAGACCCAGTACTTC
TRBV14	TRBD1	TRBJ2-7	many	CASSQVGGRTYEQYF	TGTGCCAGCAGCCAAGTAGGGGGCAGGACCTACGAGCAGTACTTC
TRBV5-1	TRBD1	TRBJ2-5	many	CASSSGTGAETQYF	TGCGCCAGCAGCTCCGGGACAGGGGCCGAGACCCAGTACTTC
TRBV7-2	NA	TRBJ2-3	many	CASSYTGGTDTQYF	TGTGCCAGCAGCTACACCGGGGGCACAGATACGCAGTATTTT
TRBV20-1	TRBD2	TRBJ2-1	NA	CSARARTSGSLSEQFF	TGCAGTGCTAGAGCTAGGACTAGCGGGAGTCTTAGTGAGCAGTTCTTC
TRBV5-1	NA	TRBJ1-2	many	CASSSQPNYGYTF	TGCGCCAGCAGCTCCCAGCCGAACTATGGCTACACCTTC
TRBV7-2	TRBD2	TRBJ2-5	many	CASSLGGLAGQETQYF	TGTGCCAGCAGCTTAGGTGGGCTAGCGGGACAAGAGACCCAGTACTTC
TRBV29-1	TRBD2	TRBJ2-5	many	CSVEGTSGQTQYF	TGCAGCGTTGAGGGGACTAGCGGACAGACCCAGTACTTC
TRBV7-2	NA	TRBJ2-1	few	CASSYGNYNEQFF	TGTGCCAGCAGCTACGGAAACTACAATGAGCAGTTCTTC
TRBV2	NA	TRBJ2-3	many	CASSDDMISGDTQYF	TGTGCCAGCAGTGACGACATGATAAGCGGAGATACGCAGTATTTT
TRBV12-3/TRBV12-4	TRBD2	TRBJ2-3	many	CASSTPTSETTLTDTQYF	TGTGCCAGCAGTACCCCGACTAGCGAGACGACACTCACAGATACGCAGTATTTT
TRBV20-1	TRBD1	TRBJ2-5	many	CSAHPGQRRETQYF	TGCAGTGCTCATCCGGGACAGAGGCGAGAGACCCAGTACTTC
TRBV7-2	NA	TRBJ1-2	many	CASSSQYRGYTF	TGTGCCAGCAGCTCTCAGTATCGTGGCTACACCTTC